Listed below are T cell receptor beta chains from one sample, sequenced in a study of early T cells in non-severe SARS-CoV-2 infection. TCRdb recomputed calls from the 5' RACE reads with MiXCR, one row per CDR3 protein. The table has about 40,000 distinct CDR3 sequences, 4.7% seen once. The specimen was whole blood. The receptors shown here come from an adult who was a healthcare worker with PCR-confirmed SARS-CoV-2 infection or an uninfected control (not recorded which). CDR3s include the opening cysteine and the closing phenylalanine or tryptophan. The listing skips clone size in some rows; elsewhere it reads once, few, many or a size class.

size	V	length	CDR3
many	TRBV20-1	15	CSAVRTGGANSEAFF
few	TRBV18	16	CASSTSHSGDSYEQYF
.	TRBV29-1	14	CSVFPGSNQETQYF
medium-sized	TRBV28	14	CASSFPLYTGELFF
.	TRBV7-9	17	CASSSPLRPPDTDTQYF
many	TRBV15	14	CATSRTTGGYEQYF
many	TRBV2	13	CASNPTGMTGYTF
few	TRBV7-2	14	CASSFSGSTDTQYF
many	TRBV5-1	15	CASSPTGTVASDYTF
.	TRBV20-1	14	CSARGLAGGNEQFF
many	TRBV29-1	15	CSVTRFGQGNYGYTF
many	TRBV7-6	12	CASGDVNTEAFF
many	TRBV20-1	16	CSVLGGGSFSNQPQHF
.	TRBV25-1	12	CASSGTVSGYTF
many	TRBV24-1	18	CATSDPDPTSGRSNEQFF
many	TRBV5-1	15	CASSLGTGLGTEAFF